A selection of T cell receptor beta chains follows, all from one sample in a study of shared clonotypes between healthy human individuals. Repertoires were generated with immunoSEQ multiplex PCR, while TCRdb's copy carries only in-frame clones and drops some. The sample holds around 1,100,000 clones, 70% to 85% seen once. The material sequenced was memory CD4+ T cells from PBMCs. The receptor source for this set is a man between 18 and 29 years old in good health. Some clones in this sample may be carry-over from other donors' samples. CDR3s include the opening cysteine and the closing phenylalanine or tryptophan. The D gene is left open where the match is weak. The size field is filled for only some rows; it gives once, few, many or a size class.

clone_size,j_call,d_call,v_call,cdr3_aa,cdr3_nt
-,TRBJ1-2,-,TRBV28,CASSPQPNYGYTF,TGTGCCAGCAGTCCCCAACCTAACTATGGCTACACCTTC
-,TRBJ2-7,TRBD1,TRBV27,CASSQTDRLSYEQYF,TGTGCCAGCAGTCAGACGGACAGGTTATCCTACGAGCAGTACTTC
-,TRBJ2-7,TRBD2,TRBV7-9,CASSSPRLAGGYEQYF,TGTGCCAGCAGCTCCCCACGGCTAGCGGGAGGTTACGAGCAGTACTTC
-,TRBJ2-5,-,TRBV10-3,CAISRLSQETQYF,TGTGCCATCAGCCGACTGTCCCAAGAGACCCAGTACTTC
-,TRBJ1-2,TRBD1,TRBV28,CASSRDRVYGYTF,TGTGCCAGCAGTCGTGACAGGGTCTATGGCTACACCTTC
-,TRBJ1-2,TRBD1,TRBV18,CASSPTGTGGASGYTF,TGTGCCAGCTCACCAACCGGGACAGGGGGCGCGAGCGGCTACACCTTC
-,TRBJ1-1,-,TRBV2,CASSGGGAFF,TGTGCCAGCAGTGGGGGGGGAGCTTTCTTT
-,TRBJ2-7,TRBD2,TRBV9,CASSVGPSGSYEQYF,TGTGCCAGCAGCGTAGGGCCTAGCGGGAGTTACGAGCAGTACTTC
-,TRBJ2-1,-,TRBV28,CASSLYTTRYNEQFF,TGTGCCAGCAGTTTATATACGACACGATACAATGAGCAGTTCTTC
-,TRBJ2-5,-,TRBV9,CASSVGAQDLQETQYF,TGTGCCAGCAGCGTAGGGGCGCAGGACCTCCAAGAGACCCAGTACTTC
few,TRBJ2-1,-,TRBV21-1,CASSLKEPPFVQFF,TGTGCCAGCAGCTTAAAGGAGCCCCCATTCGTGCAGTTCTTC